The 26 T cell receptor beta chains below come from one sample, sequenced in a study of blood T cell repertoires in COVID-19. Only in-frame clones appear in the TCRdb table, and some are missing; sequencing was by immunoSEQ multiplex PCR. The table has about half a million clones, 70% to 90% seen once. Material for sequencing was peripheral blood. Receptor source: a human donor in a cohort sampled during active COVID-19.

The gene calls are TRBV6-6 and TRBJ2-1, with D unresolved. The CDR3 is 13 amino acids. Germline CDR1 and CDR2: MNHNY and SVGAGI (reference sequence). V dropped 11 bases and J dropped 5 bases, with 16 bases sitting between them. The CDR3 DNA follows: TGTGCCGTTCGGCGCCCTCAGGACAATGAGCAGTTCTTC. Translated: CAVRRPQDNEQFF.

V and J are TRBV11-1 and TRBJ1-6, with unresolved D. This CDR3 has 15 amino acids. Trimming left V 4 bases short and J 0 bases short, with 7 bases between. Germline loops: CDR1 SGHAT, CDR2 FQDESV (reference sequence). CDR3 DNA: TGTGCCAGCAGCTCGCGATACTCCTATAATTCACCCCTCCACTTT. The encoded protein is CASSSRYSYNSPLHF.

V and J are TRBV9 and TRBJ1-3; D ambiguous. This CDR3 comprises 17 residues. Trimming took off 0 bases at V and 3 bases at J, with 16 bases between the two ends. Germline V lookup: CDR1 SGDLS, CDR2 YYNGEE. CDR3 sequence: CASSVGANTYIGNTIYF. The CDR3 DNA is TGTGCCAGCAGCGTAGGGGCCAACACCTACATTGGAAACACCATATATTTT.

The chain joins TRBV5-1 to TRBJ1-2, with 7 bases that match TRBD1. Germline V CDR1 and CDR2: SGHRS, YFSETQ. This CDR3 is built from 16 residues. The trim removed 4 bases at V and 4 bases at J, leaving 13 bases unmatched. For the CDR3, the DNA is TGCGCCAGCAGCCACCTGACAGGGATTATTGGCTATGGCTACACCTTC. Residues: CASSHLTGIIGYGYTF. The variable domain in full, with the rest retrieved from reference TRBV5-1 and TRBJ1-2, is KAGVTQTPRYLIKTRGQQVTLSCSPISGHRSVSWYQQTPGQGLQFLFEYFSETQRNKGNFPGRFSGRQFSNSRSEMNVSTLELGDSALYLCASSHLTGIIGYGYTFGSGTRLTVV.

The chain uses TRBV3-1 (or the pseudogene TRBV3-2) and TRBJ1-2, with 8 bases aligning to TRBD1. The CDR3 contains 15 residues. The V and J ends lost 4 bases and 4 bases, in that order; junction bases with no gene match: 8. The V gene's germline CDR1 is LGHDT and CDR2 YNNKEL (reference sequence). CDR3 amino acids: CASSRSGGAGYGYTF. The CDR3, as DNA: TGTGCCAGCAGCCGGTCAGGGGGCGCCGGCTATGGCTACACCTTC.

This chain joins TRBV19 and TRBJ2-2, with 13 bases that match TRBD2. Germline-derived CDR1 and CDR2 are LNHDA and SQIVND (reference sequence). The CDR3 runs 17 residues. J was trimmed by 4 bases and V by 4 bases; bases with no gene match: 6. The CDR3 loop reads CASSTRTSGGPTGELFF. The CDR3 coding sequence is TGTGCCAGTAGTACCAGGACTAGCGGGGGACCCACCGGGGAGCTGTTTTTT.

V usage is TRBV5-1 and J usage is TRBJ2-7; D perhaps matches TRBD2 (6 bases). The CDR3 consists of 14 residues. Trimming pared 1 base from V and 4 bases from J, leaving 12 bases between. The germline V gene has CDR1 SGHRS and CDR2 YFSETQ. CDR3 DNA: TGCGCCAGCAGCTTGACCGGGAGTCAGTACGAGCAGTACTTC. Encoded protein: CASSLTGSQYEQYF.

The gene calls are TRBV6-2 or TRBV6-3 and TRBJ1-6; weak D call: TRBD1 (5 bases). The V end was cut by 6 bases, the J end by 6 bases, with 15 bases between. Germline V gene lookup returns CDR1 MNHEY and CDR2 SVGEGT. The CDR3 is 15 residues long. DNA of the CDR3: TGTGCCAGCAGCCCCTGGGGCAGGACTAATTCACCCCTCCACTTT. It encodes CASSPWGRTNSPLHF.

The V call is TRBV6-5, the J call TRBJ1-2; 8 bases align to TRBD1. CDR1 is MNHEY and CDR2 is SVGAGI in the germline V gene. Losses at the gene ends were 3 bases for V and 7 bases for J; bases not matched to a gene: 13. The CDR3 length is 16 residues. The CDR3 bases are TGTGCCAGCAGTTATCGCGGACAGGGCCCTTTGGGTGGCTACACCTTC. It yields the protein CASSYRGQGPLGGYTF.

The chain combines TRBV7-3 with TRBJ2-5; D is unclear. V was cut by 3 bases and J by 2 bases, with 7 bases left in between. Germline CDR1 SGHTA, CDR2 FQGTGA. The CDR3 length is 13 residues. The CDR3 spells CASSFGAQETQYF. Here the CDR3 DNA reads TGTGCCAGCAGCTTCGGAGCGCAAGAGACCCAGTACTTC.

The chain employs TRBV19 and TRBJ2-1; 11 positions match TRBD1. The junction had 10 bases not matched to a gene; V was cut back by 6 bases and J by 15 bases. The V gene's germline CDR1 is LNHDA and CDR2 SQIVND (reference sequence). The CDR3 extends over 13 amino acids. CDR3 nucleotides: TGTGCCAGTAGCCCCCAGGGACAGGGGGTTTGGTTCTTC. Translation gives CASSPQGQGVWFF.

V and J are TRBV28 and TRBJ1-3, with a tentative D call TRBD1 (5 bases). Germline CDR1 MDHEN, CDR2 SYDVKM. The CDR3 is 14 residues long. Between the trimmed V and J ends, which lost 7 bases and 2 bases, there was a span of 12 bases. In DNA, the CDR3 is TGTGCCAGCACCCCCGGGGGAGCTGGAAACACCATATATTTT. Its translation is CASTPGGAGNTIYF.

The chain links TRBV14 to TRBJ2-7; the match to TRBD2 covers 9 bases. The junction had 2 bases not matched to a gene; V was cut back by 4 bases and J by 1 base. The CDR3 loop spans 14 amino acids. CDR1 is SGHDN and CDR2 is FVKESK in the germline V gene. The CDR3 coding sequence is TGTGCCAGCAGCCCGACTAGCGGTTCCTACGAGCAGTACTTC. It codes for CASSPTSGSYEQYF.

In DNA, the CDR3 is TGTGCCTGGAGTGAGGAGGGTCAGCCCCAGCATTTT. This encodes CAWSEEGQPQHF. The chain couples TRBV30 to TRBJ1-5; D unresolved. This CDR3 has 12 amino acids. CDR1 and CDR2 (germline): GTSNPN, SVGIG (reference sequence). Trimming shortened V by 1 base and J by 6 bases, and 7 bases separated the two germline ends.

The chain joins TRBV28 to TRBJ2-7; 8 bases are shared with TRBD1. V was clipped by 5 bases and J by 3 bases; unmatched bases: 6. Looked up from germline, CDR1 is MDHEN and CDR2 is SYDVKM. The CDR3 loop spans 14 amino acids. For the CDR3, the DNA is TGTGCCAGCAGTCCTCCTGGGACAGGCTACGAGCAGTACTTC. This encodes CASSPPGTGYEQYF.

The chain is built from TRBV7-3 and TRBJ2-1, with 8 bases identical to TRBD1. CDR1 SGHTA and CDR2 FQGTGA come from the germline V gene. Germline trimming cut 5 bases from V and 8 bases from J; bases unmatched to any gene: 5. This CDR3 comprises 13 residues. The CDR3 sequence: CASSTQTGDEQFF. CDR3 in DNA: TGTGCCAGCAGCACCCAGACAGGGGATGAGCAGTTCTTC.

This clone was found a few times. The rearrangement uses TRBV3-1 (or the pseudogene TRBV3-2) and TRBJ1-1; 10 nucleotides agree with TRBD1. Germline lookup yields CDR1 LGHDT and CDR2 YNNKEL (reference sequence). V dropped 0 bases and J dropped 9; count of bases not matched to a gene: 4. This CDR3 has 14 amino acids. CDR3 in DNA: TGTGCCAGCAGCCAAGATTGGGACAGGGGTCAAGCTTTCTTT. It encodes CASSQDWDRGQAFF.

The chain couples TRBV28 to TRBJ1-2, with TRBD1 matching over 8 bases. The CDR3 has 13 residues. CDR1 MDHEN and CDR2 SYDVKM come from the germline V gene. V shed 5 bases and J 8 bases; nucleotides not matched to a gene: 7. CDR3 in amino acids: CASSPGQGNGYTF. The CDR3 nucleotides read TGTGCCAGCAGTCCCGGACAGGGTAACGGCTACACCTTC.

The V gene is TRBV11-3, the J gene TRBJ2-5, with 8 bases identical to TRBD2. The CDR3 runs 15 residues. CDR1 SGHNT and CDR2 YENEEA come from the germline V gene. V shed 1 base and J 5 bases; nucleotides not matched to a gene: 6. CDR3 sequence reads: CASSLGHTSGETQYF. The CDR3 region has the DNA TGTGCCAGCAGCTTAGGCCATACTAGCGGTGAGACCCAGTACTTC. The full variable domain, in which reference TRBV11-3 and TRBJ2-5 provide the parts outside the CDR3, is EAGVVQSPRYKIIEKKQPVAFWCNPISGHNTLYWYLQNLGQGPELLIRYENEEAVDDSQLPKDRFSAERLKGVDSTLKIQPAELGDSAVYLCASSLGHTSGETQYFGPGTRLLVL.

This clone was seen once. J is TRBJ2-1 and V is TRBV11-2, with TRBD2 matching 8 bases. The CDR3 is 15 amino acids. J gave up 8 bases and V 3 bases, and 9 bases lay outside the gene matches. Germline V lookup: CDR1 SGHAT, CDR2 FQNNGV. CDR3 DNA: TGTGCCAGCAGCTTGGGACTAGGCAAGGGGTATGAGCAGTTCTTC. Translating it yields CASSLGLGKGYEQFF.

This chain links TRBV9 with TRBJ2-1; 11 bases fit TRBD2. CDR1 is SGDLS, CDR2 YYNGEE, per germline. V was pared by 4 bases and J by 5 bases, with 11 bases of the junction left unmatched. The CDR3 spans 17 residues. DNA of the CDR3: TGTGCCAGCAGCCCCCAGGTGGGTAGCGGGAGGGACAATGAGCAGTTCTTC. It encodes CASSPQVGSGRDNEQFF.

The chain links TRBV25-1 to TRBJ2-1, with 8 bases that match TRBD2. CDR3 length: 15 amino acids. CDR1 MGHDK and CDR2 SYGVNS come from the germline V gene. V shed 1 base, J shed 7 bases, and the junction held 6 bases outside the gene matches. The chain's CDR3 is CASSEFRGGFNEQFF. For the CDR3, the DNA is TGTGCCAGCAGTGAATTCCGGGGGGGGTTTAATGAGCAGTTCTTC.

The chain carries TRBV19 and TRBJ1-1; 12 nucleotides align to TRBD1. The CDR3 has 16 amino acids. The junction had 8 bases not matched to a gene; V was cut back by 5 bases and J by 4 bases. In germline, CDR1 is LNHDA, CDR2 SQIVND (reference sequence). CDR3 sequence (DNA): TGTGCCAGTAGTTTTCGGGACAGGGGGCGAAGCACTGAAGCTTTCTTT. It yields the protein CASSFRDRGRSTEAFF.

V is TRBV4-1 and J is TRBJ2-7, with TRBD1 matching 9 bases. CDR3 size: 14 residues. J gave up 4 bases and V 0 bases, and 1 base lay outside the gene matches. Looked up from germline, CDR1 is MGHRA and CDR2 is YSYEKL. CDR3 sequence: CASSQDGQGYEQYF. For the CDR3, the DNA is TGCGCCAGCAGCCAAGATGGACAGGGGTACGAGCAGTACTTC.

V is TRBV18 and J is TRBJ2-3; 11 nucleotides align to TRBD2. This CDR3 has 17 residues. Trimming at V came to 3 bases and at J to 6 bases, leaving 11 bases not matched to a gene. Germline loops: CDR1 KGHSH, CDR2 LQKENI. CDR3 sequence (DNA): TGTGCCAGCTCACCCGCTAGCGGGAGGCGTAGGTCGGATACGCAGTATTTT. Protein sequence: CASSPASGRRRSDTQYF.

Here the CDR3 DNA reads TGTGCCAGCAGCTCCTCCTTTCGCACCGGGGAGCTGTTTTTT. Amino acid sequence: CASSSSFRTGELFF. V gene TRBV11-3 combines with J gene TRBJ2-2; no firm D call. This CDR3 contains 14 residues. Germline values: CDR1 SGHNT, CDR2 YENEEA. Trimming shortened V by 4 bases and J by 4 bases, and 10 bases separated the two germline ends. Looking up the rest from reference TRBV11-3 and TRBJ2-2 gives the full variable domain: EAGVVQSPRYKIIEKKQPVAFWCNPISGHNTLYWYLQNLGQGPELLIRYENEEAVDDSQLPKDRFSAERLKGVDSTLKIQPAELGDSAVYLCASSSSFRTGELFFGEGSRLTVL.